This TCR beta chain was observed in a study of blood T cell repertoires in COVID-19. CDR1 SGDLS and CDR2 YYNGEE come from the germline V gene. After removal of 0 bases from V and 4 bases from J, the junction contained 13 bases not matched to a gene. CDR3 length: 18 residues. Per the original data handling: For nucleated cells, counts were estimated from reference gene primer amplification. Here immunoSEQ multiplex PCR was the method, and the copy in TCRdb shows in-frame clones only, minus some. V, J and clone size were drawn from that table, and D and trimming were deduced from the DNA. Of more than 250,000 clones listed, approximately 89% are singletons.

This receptor was taken from a woman under 40 who had recovered from COVID-19. J is TRBJ2-3 and V is TRBV9; 8 nucleotides line up with TRBD1. The sequenced sample was PBMCs or T cells enriched from blood (not recorded which). The CDR3 sequence: CASSVVGGQGARSDTQYF. CDR3 nucleotides: TGTGCCAGCAGCGTAGTAGGTGGGCAGGGGGCGCGATCAGATACGCAGTATTTT.